This TCR beta chain came from a study of cytomegalovirus exposure and HLA in healthy donors. Study outcomes and limitations: In a later analysis, TCR association rates varied by HLA locus: DRB1 most, HLA-C fewest. Productive rates of about 87% or about 30% were seen for most TCR beta V segments in an earlier analysis. There were reportedly fewer N-insertions in an Asian-associated ancestry cluster than the roughly 670-donor mean, in a later analysis. CMV antigen specificity of a few CMV-associated chains was confirmed in vitro.

Researchers ran the PCR with 60 Vbeta and 13 Jbeta primers. Profiling relied on immunoSEQ multiplex PCR, and the TCRdb table lists in-frame clones only, not all of them. Here the sample spans some 130,000 clones, almost 80% being singletons. A remark on this clone: Its specificity is unknown.

This CDR3 is 16 amino acids long. Germline values: CDR1 SGHDT, CDR2 YYEEEE. With 1 base removed from V and 7 bases from J, the gap between germline ends came to 17 bases. The chain is built from TRBV5-6 and TRBJ2-2; tentatively, D is TRBD1 (6 bases). The sequence was obtained from a young man in good health and CMV-seronegative. The specimen sequenced was PBMCs. This CDR3 is CASSLRDTGSVGELFF. DNA for the CDR3: TGTGCCAGCAGCTTGAGGGACACCGGTTCGGTCGGGGAGCTGTTTTTT.